These 17 T cell receptor beta chains came from one sample sequenced in a study of cytomegalovirus exposure and HLA in healthy donors. Generated by immunoSEQ multiplex PCR, the TCRdb table keeps only in-frame clones and is missing some. The sample records some 120,000 clones, roughly 90% being singletons. Sequences were obtained from PBMCs. The receptors originated from a man between 25 and 39 years old in good health and CMV-seronegative.

The chain couples TRBV4-3 to TRBJ1-5, with 8 bases aligning to TRBD1. CDR1 LGHNA and CDR2 YSLEER come from the germline V gene. Unmatched junction bases numbered 8, after V lost 0 bases and J lost 7 bases. This CDR3 contains 16 residues. In DNA, the CDR3 is TGCGCCAGCAGCCAAGATAGGACAGGGCTGGGGCAGCCCCAGCATTTT. Translation gives CASSQDRTGLGQPQHF.

The chain combines TRBV5-1 with TRBJ2-1; no reliable D call. The germline V gene encodes CDR1 SGHRS and CDR2 YFSETQ. Trimming pared 4 bases from V and 4 bases from J, leaving 15 bases between. The CDR3 extends over 15 amino acids. CDR3 sequence: CASSRPVDTYNEQFF. CDR3 nucleotides: TGCGCCAGCAGCCGACCGGTCGACACTTACAATGAGCAGTTCTTC. The full variable domain, completed using reference TRBV5-1 and TRBJ2-1, is KAGVTQTPRYLIKTRGQQVTLSCSPISGHRSVSWYQQTPGQGLQFLFEYFSETQRNKGNFPGRFSGRQFSNSRSEMNVSTLELGDSALYLCASSRPVDTYNEQFFGPGTRLTVL.

This sequence joins TRBV10-3 and TRBJ2-3; 7 positions agree with TRBD1. The CDR3 totals 14 residues. CDR1 ENHRY and CDR2 SYGVKD come from the germline V gene. The junction had 4 bases not matched to a gene; V was cut back by 6 bases and J by 1 base. For the CDR3, the DNA is TGTGCCATCAGGACCGGGACAGGCACAGATACGCAGTATTTT. The encoded protein is CAIRTGTGTDTQYF.

The V and J genes are TRBV27 and TRBJ2-1; D may be TRBD2 (5 bases). Per germline, CDR1 MNHEY and CDR2 SMNVEV (reference sequence). V was trimmed by 3 bases and J by 5 bases, leaving 23 bases between them. There are 18 residues in the CDR3. The CDR3 DNA sequence: TGTGCCAGCAGTTTGACGGCGTGGAGGCACGCTGGTAACAATGAGCAGTTCTTC. Its translation is CASSLTAWRHAGNNEQFF.

This sequence joins TRBV19 and TRBJ1-4, with D possibly matching TRBD1 (6 bases). Trimming took 0 bases from V and 0 from J, leaving 8 bases between them. This CDR3 spans 16 amino acids. CDR1 is LNHDA, CDR2 SQIVND, per germline (reference sequence). CDR3 amino acids: CASSIEGAATNEKLFF. CDR3 sequence (DNA): TGTGCCAGTAGTATAGAGGGGGCCGCAACTAATGAAAAACTGTTTTTT.

The chain employs TRBV7-9 and TRBJ2-1; a weak D match, TRBD2 (6 bases). Germline CDR1 is SEHNR and CDR2 is FQNEAQ (reference sequence). CDR3 length equals 17 residues. V shed 2 bases and J shed 7 bases, with 21 bases lying between them. CDR3 sequence reads: CASSLRSSGPPGNEQFF. The CDR3 region has the DNA TGTGCCAGCAGCTTACGTAGTAGCGGACCCCCCGGGAATGAGCAGTTCTTC.

The V call is TRBV7-9, the J call TRBJ1-2; 8 nucleotides align to TRBD1. V was clipped by 5 bases and J by 5 bases; unmatched bases: 10. Germline V gene lookup returns CDR1 SEHNR and CDR2 FQNEAQ (reference sequence). This CDR3 has 15 amino acids. The CDR3 loop reads CASSNAGTGRYGYTF. The CDR3 coding sequence is TGTGCCAGCAGCAACGCCGGGACAGGCCGTTATGGCTACACCTTC.

This clone appeared many times. The rearrangement links TRBV6-5 to TRBJ1-6; D uncertain. The CDR3 loop spans 16 amino acids. Germline V gives CDR1 MNHEY, CDR2 SVGAGI. V was shortened by 2 bases and J by 7 bases, with 15 bases between the two germline ends. DNA for the CDR3: TGTGCCAGCAGTTACCGTTTGTCAAACTCAAATTCACCCCTCCACTTT. It specifies CASSYRLSNSNSPLHF.

The gene calls are TRBV5-1 and TRBJ1-4; D is unclear. V lost 1 base, J lost 7 bases, and 17 bases lay in between. The germline gives CDR1 SGHRS, CDR2 YFSETQ. The CDR3 is 16 residues long. CDR3 loop: CASSLRGDLMGEKLFF. CDR3 in DNA: TGCGCCAGCAGCTTGCGCGGAGACCTAATGGGTGAAAAACTGTTTTTT.

The rearrangement joins TRBV29-1 to TRBJ2-1, with TRBD1 as a possible D gene (5 bases). The CDR3 extends over 14 amino acids. Trimming removed 6 bases at V and 7 bases at J, with 19 bases between. Germline CDR1 reads SQVTM; CDR2 reads ANQGSEA. The CDR3 DNA sequence: TGCAGCGTCACTTTCTACAGGTCTGGTAATGAGCAGTTCTTC. Encoded protein: CSVTFYRSGNEQFF.

V and J are TRBV7-2 and TRBJ1-3; no clear D gene. CDR3 size: 13 residues. Germline CDR1 and CDR2: SGHTA and FQGNSA. V shed 5 bases and J shed 4 bases, with 9 bases lying between them. The CDR3 spells CASSPGGGNTIYF. The DNA of the CDR3 is TGTGCCAGCAGCCCCGGAGGGGGAAACACCATATATTTT.

This CDR3 is CASSTPPGIGTEAFF. The CDR3 region has the DNA TGTGCCAGCAGCACACCCCCGGGGATCGGCACTGAAGCTTTCTTT. V and J are TRBV5-6 and TRBJ1-1, with unresolved D. Germline V gene sequence: CDR1 SGHDT, CDR2 YYEEEE. V was cut by 4 bases and J by 4 bases, with 17 bases left in between. This CDR3 comprises 15 residues.

The chain uses TRBV15 and TRBJ2-7; possibly TRBD1 for D (6 bases). Per germline, CDR1 LNHNV and CDR2 YYDKDF (reference sequence). This CDR3 region has 13 residues. V gave up 1 base and J gave up 4 bases, with 8 bases separating them. For the CDR3, the DNA is TGTGCCACCAGCAGAGTCAGGGGTTACGAGCAGTACTTC. Translated: CATSRVRGYEQYF.

This chain links TRBV9 with TRBJ2-6; 9 bases agree with TRBD1. V was pared by 5 bases and J by 4 bases, with 10 bases of the junction left unmatched. CDR1 is SGDLS and CDR2 is YYNGEE in the germline V gene. The CDR3 sequence is 17 residues long. CDR3 bases: TGTGCCAGCAGGGCGGGACAGGGCCCTCGAGGGGCCAACGTCCTGACTTTC. As protein: CASRAGQGPRGANVLTF.

As for this clone: Other nucleotide sequences in the sample specify the same CDR3. This rearrangement joins TRBV19 to TRBJ2-7, with D possibly being TRBD1 (5 bases). CDR1 is LNHDA, CDR2 SQIVND, per germline (reference sequence). The CDR3 is 12 residues long. V was clipped by 3 bases and J by 3 bases, with 6 bases between them. The CDR3 DNA is TGTGCCAGTAGTATCCAGGGCTACGAGCAGTACTTC. Amino acids: CASSIQGYEQYF.

CDR3 coding DNA: TGTGCCATCAGCCGACAGGGAAGCTCCTATAATTCACCCCTCCACTTT. This gives the protein CAISRQGSSYNSPLHF. The chain couples TRBV10-3 to TRBJ1-6, with 7 bases lining up with TRBD1. Germline V gene data show CDR1 as ENHRY and CDR2 as SYGVKD. V lost 6 bases, J lost 0 bases, and 5 bases stayed unmatched. This CDR3 has 16 residues.

This clone was recorded a few times. The rearrangement joins TRBV29-1 to TRBJ1-4; 7 bases are a match to TRBD1. The CDR3 covers 14 residues. V gave up 5 bases and J gave up 3 bases; unmatched junction bases: 6. The germline V gene has CDR1 SQVTM and CDR2 ANQGSEA. This CDR3 reads CSVQNRGPNEKLFF. The CDR3 nucleotides read TGCAGCGTTCAAAACAGGGGCCCTAATGAAAAACTGTTTTTT.